This entry is about one T cell receptor (beta chain). The antigen it recognizes is unknown. Base quality data are lacking; no much larger clone is found one base away. This sample is part of a study of cytomegalovirus exposure and HLA in healthy donors (dated by TCRdb to about 2017). In the study overall: An earlier analysis of several hundred of the donors reported 276 Gb of sequence data and around 100 million unique TCR beta sequences obtained from around 180 million T cells. An earlier analysis of a few hundred of the donors applied high-throughput TCR beta sequencing to assess whether each TCR beta V gene segment acted as functional or pseudogenic. Roughly 5 DR-DQ haplotypes were handled as single units for association and clustering, since linkage in the cohort was strong. The later analysis used no new phenotypic data to find candidate immune exposures, relying instead on TCR beta sequences and their occurrence across donors. HLA typing included class I and class II loci at four-digit resolution. Among about 360 genotyped donors of the cohort, an average of about 240,000 unique TCR beta nucleotide sequences were sequenced per donor, about a sixth of them non-productive. An early release that covered some 640 HLA-typed donors contained 300 to 350 gigabases of sequencing data and about 84 million unique TCR sequences. The number of donors typed differed by locus, with roughly 620-630 for A, B, C, DRB1 and DQB1, around 500 for DQA1, 600 to 610 for DPA1, and roughly 450 for DPB1. Genome-wide SNP genotypes for about three fifths of the roughly 670 donors were used in a later genetic analysis, which treated that subset as a discovery cohort. A later analysis re-analyzed previously published TCR beta repertoires from 600 to 850 donors and added high-resolution HLA genotyping to study TCR occurrence patterns. Besides the first cohort of 500 to 700 subjects, a separate validation cohort made up of over 100 different subjects was used. The study aimed to test whether signatures of past pathogen exposure could be identified by cataloging public T cell receptors. High-throughput TCR immunosequencing, statistical association of individual TCRs with disease status, and machine learning were combined to predict cytomegalovirus infection status. Donor age, sex, ethnicity and CMV serostatus were compiled alongside the repertoire data. Using immunosequencing, the study profiled T cell repertoires from 500 to 800 subjects and related those repertoires to cytomegalovirus serostatus. All discovery cohort repertoires had been generated on a single sequencing platform. Among the approximately 420 genotyped donors, approximately 76% belonged to the genetic ancestry cluster associated with self-reported Caucasian donors.

In total, 600 or so healthy bone marrow donors made up the cohort. At the time of sampling, all cohort members were nominally healthy, though unrecorded immune exposures were likely present. The donor was CMV seronegative and belonged to the group of over 350 seronegative cohort members. Each donor provided a peripheral blood sample, and peripheral blood mononuclear cells were used for TCR beta sequencing. The Qiagen DNeasy Blood Extraction Kit was used to extract genomic DNA from the blood cell samples. The library was generated by the immunoSEQ multiplex PCR assay. The multiplex PCR relied on a mix of 60 forward primers for TCR Vbeta segments and 13 reverse primers for TCR Jbeta segments. The CDR3 region of rearranged TCR beta genes was amplified from genomic DNA with a multiplex PCR assay. On the Illumina HiSeq System, the amplified TCR beta libraries were sequenced as 87-base-pair reads. The published analysis was carried out like this. In a later analysis, around 80 million unique TCR beta chains were counted across the 650 to 750 repertoires, and roughly 11 million of these chains were shared by at least two donors. Raw reads were error-corrected and collapsed into unique sequences by a nearest-neighbor algorithm in which closely related sequences were merged to remove PCR and sequencing errors. V, D and J gene segments were assigned by aligning CDR3 sequences to IMGT reference sequences. Each retained sequence needed at least a six-nucleotide match to both a V gene segment and a J gene segment. Rearrangements were called productive when the CDR3 lacked stop codons and stayed in frame with V and J; all others were non-productive. CDR3 was defined according to IMGT convention as the region running from the second conserved V-encoded cysteine to the conserved J-encoded phenylalanine. The earlier analysis of some 580 of the donors excluded any sequence lacking an unambiguous match to a single V gene segment. An earlier analysis of approximately 590 of the donors called V segments functional above 56.7% productive rearrangements and segregating when the between-donor standard deviation exceeded 5%. A statistical classification framework was built for diagnosing cytomegalovirus status from the catalog of TCR beta chain sequences. A later analysis assigned V and J genes by comparing TCR nucleotide sequences with IMGT/GENE-DB human TR gene sequences. A later analysis assigned CDR3 sequences and most-parsimonious VDJ recombination scenarios with the TCRdist pipeline. In a later analysis, each TCR beta chain was defined by its CDR3 amino acid sequence together with its V-gene family, and reads lacking a unique V-gene family were excluded. In a later analysis, fewer than 650 highly shared, low-generation-probability nucleotide sequences were removed to address suspected cross-contamination and a sequencing artifact. In a later analysis, a clonal expansion index was calculated for each public chain from normalized within-repertoire ranks of inferred template counts. In a later analysis, generation probabilities were computed using a VDJ recombination model fitted to out-of-frame rearrangements, and the results were checked against IGoR. A later analysis scored TCR-TCR, TCR-HLA and TCR-CMV co-occurrence with hypergeometric tests, applying a repertoire-size bias correction to TCR pairs. False discovery rates were estimated in a later analysis by permuting HLA or CMV assignments 20 times. A later analysis grouped co-occurring TCRs with DBSCAN, adding TCRdist sequence similarity when clustering within HLA-allele-positive subsets. Co-occurrence clustering excluded repertoires with fewer than 30,000 or more than 120,000 public chains, plus five with anomalous nucleotide sharing. TCRdb carries this immuneACCESS record with in-frame sequences only. Its versions omit some clonotypes, under half of them owing to an unresolved V gene in the studies checked, with the rest unexplained. V and J calls and clone size are copied from that table; D and trimming were computed from the DNA. For this sample there are roughly 120,000 clones; roughly 81% appear just once. The ten largest account for 0.9% to 1.2% of the sample.

Results and caveats for the whole study, not just this receptor: It was suggested by the authors that the approach could potentially be generalized to other disease states and immunological phenotypes. Assigning TCR associations to individual alleles was difficult when HLA alleles, especially DR and DQ, strongly co-occurred. According to a later analysis, parvovirus B19, influenza, CMV and Epstein-Barr virus appeared linked to several top co-occurrence clusters. In a later analysis, most CMV-associated TCR beta chains were found to appear HLA-restricted, with HLA associations seemingly driven largely by CMV exposure. In this cohort, only TCR beta chains were sequenced, and detectable features were limited by the absence of alpha or paired-chain data. A further reported finding was that TCR beta sequences accurately predicted the HLA-A and HLA-B alleles for most subjects in the first cohort. Correlated functional status among segregating V segments might reflect linkage disequilibrium, but an unknown experimental factor could not be ruled out. Across donors, most TCR sequences were observed very rarely, whereas some public TCRs were present in many individuals. At a false discovery rate of 0.05, a later analysis linked around 15,000 TCR beta sequences to specific HLA alleles. The sequencing pipeline was judged likely to have produced a cluster of highly shared sequence variants as a technical artifact. A later genetic analysis reported fewer N-insertions in productive TCRs among donors in an Asian-associated ancestry cluster than the roughly 700-donor mean. The study listed 150 to 200 TCR beta chains as associated with cytomegalovirus. A few of the identified cytomegalovirus-associated TCR beta chains were confirmed in vitro to be specific for cytomegalovirus antigens. The earlier analysis of 587 of the donors excluded over 15 rarely observed V segments, including chromosome 9 orphons, because counts were too low. The classifier was reported to diagnose cytomegalovirus status with high specificity and sensitivity in both the original and validation cohorts. Presence/absence analyses assumed roughly uniform sequencing depth across donors, an assumption that may not hold. In a later analysis, the rate of TCR association differed among HLA loci, with DRB1 alleles having the most associated TCRs and HLA-C alleles having the fewest. Broadly in line with IMGT annotations, most TCR beta V segments showed up in productive rearrangements about 90% or about 30% of the time in an earlier analysis of 450 to 600 of the donors. CMV serostatus was the only immune exposure information available for the cohort. Some IMGT-functional V segments, including TRBV6-2 and TRBV6-3, could not be distinguished by the 87-base-pair reads and were therefore excluded. In a later genetic analysis, a missense DCLRE1C variant was associated with V-gene and J-gene trimming of TCR beta chains, and the association was replicated in an independent cohort. Compared with equally common non-associated chains, HLA-associated TCR beta chains in a later analysis were more clonally expanded and had lower generation probabilities. Because HLA typing was missing for some donors at each locus, association tests included only the typed subset.

Measured from the cysteine to the phenylalanine, the CDR3 is 16 residues long. Only CDR3 DNA is held: 48 bases, read in frame from base 1. V lost 1 base and J lost 1 base, and the count of bases not matched to a germline gene is 7. Via the germline V gene (reference sequence), CDR1 is SGHNT and CDR2 YYREEE. The sequenced material came from PBMCs. This receptor was obtained from a young woman in good health and CMV-seronegative. The rearrangement joined TRBV5-4 to TRBJ1-1, with 7 bases in between that match TRBD1. The nucleotide sequence is TGTGCCAGCAGCTTGAGAGGGGGCGCGGGGAACACTGAAGCTTTCTTT. It translates as CASSLRGGAGNTEAFF. Here the CDR3 is joined to the reference TRBV5-4 and TRBJ1-1 genes, and the full variable domain is: ETGVTQSPTHLIKTRGQQVTLRCSSQSGHNTVSWYQQALGQGPQFIFQYYREEENGRGNFPPRFSGLQFPNYSSELNVNALELDDSALYLCASSLRGGAGNTEAFFGQGTRLTVV.